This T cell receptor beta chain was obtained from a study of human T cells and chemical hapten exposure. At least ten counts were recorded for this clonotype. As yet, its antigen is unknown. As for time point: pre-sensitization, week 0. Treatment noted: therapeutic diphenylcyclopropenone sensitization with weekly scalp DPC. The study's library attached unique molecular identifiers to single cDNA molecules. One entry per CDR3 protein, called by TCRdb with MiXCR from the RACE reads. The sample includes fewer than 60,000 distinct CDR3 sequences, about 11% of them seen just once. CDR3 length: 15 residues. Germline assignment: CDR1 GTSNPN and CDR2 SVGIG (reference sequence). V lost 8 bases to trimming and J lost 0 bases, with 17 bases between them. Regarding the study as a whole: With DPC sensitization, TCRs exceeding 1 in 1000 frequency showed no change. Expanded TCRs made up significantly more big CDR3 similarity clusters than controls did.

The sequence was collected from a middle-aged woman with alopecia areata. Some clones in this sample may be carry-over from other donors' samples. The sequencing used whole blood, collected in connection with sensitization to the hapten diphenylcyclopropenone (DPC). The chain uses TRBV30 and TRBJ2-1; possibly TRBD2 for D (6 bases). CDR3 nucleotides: TGTGCCGGGTATCCGGCGGGGAGCTCCTACAATGAGCAGTTCTTC. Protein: CAGYPAGSSYNEQFF.